This T cell receptor (beta chain) was sequenced during a study of radiation and T cells in renal cell carcinoma. Study-level results: Top tumor clonotypes rose in blood 2 weeks post-radiation, then contracted.

The table came from immunoSEQ multiplex PCR; TCRdb's copy has only in-frame clones and leaves some out. In the table there are under 35,000 clones, over 75% of which are singletons. Sample time point: blood 4 weeks post-SBRT, at nephrectomy. Treatment here: 15 Gy SBRT to primary tumor, nephrectomy 4 weeks later. Nephrectomy followed 15 Gy stereotactic body radiation by 4 weeks. Serial blood draws occurred at baseline and 2 and 4 weeks post-SBRT. This renal cell carcinoma was of the clear cell type. Regarding this clone: Antigen specificity is unknown.

V was clipped by 6 bases and J by 3 bases, with 15 bases between them. This CDR3 is 14 amino acids long. The germline CDR1 and CDR2 sequences are SGHTA and FQGNSA. The chain carries TRBV7-2 and TRBJ2-7, with D possibly TRBD1 on 6 matching bases. The receptor was isolated from a man aged 55 to 70 with renal cell carcinoma. Material: blood, obtained from a patient whose treatment included radiotherapy and nephrectomy. In DNA form, the CDR3 reads TGTGCCAGCAGGGAGGACAGCACACACTACGAGCAGTACTTC. This encodes CASREDSTHYEQYF.